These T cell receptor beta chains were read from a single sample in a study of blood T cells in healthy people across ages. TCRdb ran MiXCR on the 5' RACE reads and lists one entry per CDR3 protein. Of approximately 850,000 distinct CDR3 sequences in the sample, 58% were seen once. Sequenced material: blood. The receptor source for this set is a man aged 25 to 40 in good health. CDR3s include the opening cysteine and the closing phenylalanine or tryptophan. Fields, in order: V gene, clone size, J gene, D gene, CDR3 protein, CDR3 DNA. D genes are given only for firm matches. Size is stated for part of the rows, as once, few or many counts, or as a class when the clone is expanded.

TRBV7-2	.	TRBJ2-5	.	CASSPEGGQETQYF	TGTGCCAGCAGCCCTGAAGGGGGACAAGAGACCCAGTACTTC
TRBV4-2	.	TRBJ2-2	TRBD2	CASSQDWGTRTGELFF	TGTGCCAGCAGCCAAGATTGGGGGACTAGGACCGGGGAGCTGTTTTTT
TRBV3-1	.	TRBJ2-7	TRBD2	CASSQDASGTSYEQYF	TGTGCCAGCAGCCAAGACGCTAGCGGCACCTCCTACGAGCAGTACTTC
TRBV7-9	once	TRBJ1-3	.	CASSSQGFSGNTIYF	TGTGCCAGCAGCAGCCAGGGATTCTCTGGAAACACCATATATTTT
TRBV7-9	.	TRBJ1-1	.	CGQGPGANTEAFF	TGTGGCCAGGGGCCAGGGGCGAACACTGAAGCTTTCTTT
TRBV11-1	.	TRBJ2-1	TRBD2	CASSSTSGEWEQFF	TGTGCCAGCAGCTCGACTAGCGGGGAATGGGAGCAGTTCTTC
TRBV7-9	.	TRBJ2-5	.	CASSSLRLVGSYNEQYF	TGTGCCAGCAGCTCCCTGCGACTAGTGGGATCCTACAATGAGCAGTACTTC
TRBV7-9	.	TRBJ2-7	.	CTSSPSGREQYF	TGTACCAGCAGCCCCAGCGGGCGGGAGCAGTACTTC
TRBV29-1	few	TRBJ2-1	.	CSVGAGDEQFF	TGCAGCGTTGGGGCAGGCGATGAGCAGTTCTTC
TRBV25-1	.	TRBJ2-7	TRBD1	CASSERGQGGEQYF	TGTGCCAGCAGTGAACGAGGACAGGGCGGCGAGCAGTACTTC
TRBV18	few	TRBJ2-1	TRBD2	CASSPTSGRGNEQFF	TGTGCCAGCTCCCCAACTAGCGGGAGGGGCAATGAGCAGTTCTTC
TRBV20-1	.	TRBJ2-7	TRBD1	CSAGGWNEQYF	TGCAGTGCAGGGGGCTGGAACGAGCAGTACTTC
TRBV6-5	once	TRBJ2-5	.	CASTPYPGNQETQYF	TGTGCCAGCACCCCGTATCCCGGTAATCAAGAGACCCAGTACTTC
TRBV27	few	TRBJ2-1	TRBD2	CASIQTKRGGFDYNEQFF	TGTGCCAGCATCCAAACCAAGCGGGGGGGCTTCGACTACAATGAGCAGTTCTTC
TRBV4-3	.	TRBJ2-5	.	CASSQDYNRAGQETQYF	TGCGCCAGCAGCCAAGATTATAATAGGGCAGGCCAAGAGACCCAGTACTTC
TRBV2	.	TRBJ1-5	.	CASRPGPSQPQHF	TGTGCCAGCAGACCCGGGCCCTCCCAGCCCCAGCATTTT
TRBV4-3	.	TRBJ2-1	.	CASSPGRESYNEQFF	TGCGCCAGCAGCCCGGGTCGGGAATCCTACAATGAGCAGTTCTTC
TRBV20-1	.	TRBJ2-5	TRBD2	CSARLAGGKETQYF	TGCAGTGCTAGACTAGCGGGGGGGAAAGAGACCCAGTACTTC
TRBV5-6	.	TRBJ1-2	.	CASSLDRDYFIALANYGYTF	TGTGCCAGCAGCCTTGACCGGGACTACTTCATAGCCTTAGCTAACTATGGTTACACCTTC
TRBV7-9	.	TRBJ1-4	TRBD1	CASRGDRPNEKLFF	TGTGCCAGCAGAGGGGACAGACCTAATGAAAAACTGTTTTTT
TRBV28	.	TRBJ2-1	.	CASRTGSPEQFF	TGTGCCAGCAGGACGGGTTCCCCTGAGCAGTTCTTC
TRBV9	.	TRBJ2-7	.	CASSVGIGTYEQYF	TGTGCCAGCAGCGTCGGCATAGGAACCTACGAGCAGTACTTC
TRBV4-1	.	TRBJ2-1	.	CASSQDQVVEETNEQFF	TGCGCCAGCAGCCAAGATCAGGTAGTGGAGGAAACCAATGAGCAGTTCTTC
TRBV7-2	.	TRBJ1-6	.	CACSLAAGMENSPPHF	TGTGCCTGCAGCTTAGCGGCGGGAATGGAAAATTCACCCCCCCACTTT
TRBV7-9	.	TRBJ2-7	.	CASSTRTFYEQYF	TGTGCCAGCAGCACGCGGACTTTCTACGAGCAGTACTTC
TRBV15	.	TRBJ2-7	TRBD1	CATTDDRVRYEQYF	TGTGCCACCACAGATGACAGGGTTCGGTACGAGCAGTACTTC
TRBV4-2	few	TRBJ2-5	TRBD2	CASSLNGGTSQETQYF	TGTGCCAGCAGCCTCAATGGGGGGACTAGCCAAGAGACCCAGTACTTC
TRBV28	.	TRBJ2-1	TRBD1	CASSFFGDRAYEQFF	TGTGCCAGCAGTTTTTTTGGGGACAGGGCGTACGAGCAGTTCTTC
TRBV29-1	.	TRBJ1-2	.	CSALPPGGASGVNYGYTF	TGCAGCGCTCTCCCCCCGGGGGGGGCGTCCGGGGTGAACTATGGCTACACCTTC